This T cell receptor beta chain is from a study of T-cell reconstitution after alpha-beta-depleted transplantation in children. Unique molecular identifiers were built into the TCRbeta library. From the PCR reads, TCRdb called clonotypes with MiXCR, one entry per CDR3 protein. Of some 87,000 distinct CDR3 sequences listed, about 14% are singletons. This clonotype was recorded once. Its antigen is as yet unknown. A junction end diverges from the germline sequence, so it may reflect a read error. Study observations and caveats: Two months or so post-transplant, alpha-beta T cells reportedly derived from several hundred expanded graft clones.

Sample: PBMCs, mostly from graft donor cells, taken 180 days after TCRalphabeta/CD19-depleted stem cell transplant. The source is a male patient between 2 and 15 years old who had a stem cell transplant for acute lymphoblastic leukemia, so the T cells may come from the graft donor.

The CDR3 region has the DNA TGTGCCAGCAGCCAGGGGACTACTGAAAAACTGTTTTTT. Translated, it gives CASSQGTTEKLFF. The rearrangement links TRBV3-1 to TRBJ1-4; TRBD1 is a possible D gene (5 bases). The CDR3 is 13 amino acids. Germline V CDR1 and CDR2: LGHDT, YNNKEL (reference sequence).